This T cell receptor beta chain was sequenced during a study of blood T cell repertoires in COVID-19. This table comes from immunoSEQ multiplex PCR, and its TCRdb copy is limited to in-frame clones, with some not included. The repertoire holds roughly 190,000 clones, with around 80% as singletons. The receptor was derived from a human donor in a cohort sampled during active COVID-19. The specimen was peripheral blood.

The CDR3 region has the DNA TGTGCCAGCAGTCACAGACTAGCGGGGGGTCGGGGCACCGGGGAGCTGTTTTTT. Translation: CASSHRLAGGRGTGELFF. V usage is TRBV27 and J usage is TRBJ2-2; 13 nucleotides match TRBD2. The V gene end was trimmed by 5 bases and the J gene end by 4 bases; junction bases not matched to a gene: 10. In germline, CDR1 is MNHEY, CDR2 SMNVEV (reference sequence). The CDR3 loop spans 18 amino acids.